This is a list of T cell receptor beta chains from one sample in a study of cytomegalovirus exposure and HLA in healthy donors. Measured with immunoSEQ multiplex PCR; TCRdb has only the in-frame clones, and not every one. Among under 95,000 clones, over 70% were seen once, and the ten largest hold approximately 2%. The specimen sequenced was PBMCs. The source of these receptors is a boy aged 5 to 17 in good health and CMV-seronegative. Both conserved end residues are part of each CDR3. Where a row states a size, it is once, few, many or the class of an expanded clone; other rows omit it.

size,J,V,length,CDR3
.,TRBJ1-1,TRBV28,15,CASSVFTGRNTEAFF
.,TRBJ2-3,TRBV6-4,15,CASSDSGDGTDTQYF
few,TRBJ2-3,TRBV7-3,13,CASSGGLEITQYF
.,TRBJ2-3,TRBV2,21,CASSEGGGTGGFRCGTDTQYF
.,TRBJ1-3,TRBV6-1,15,CASYALDRSGNTIYF
.,TRBJ1-5,TRBV7-2,15,CASSLAQGGNQPQHF
.,TRBJ2-7,TRBV6-1,15,CASSEDRSNWYEQYF
.,TRBJ2-7,TRBV4-2,16,CASSQEIAGDSYEQYF
.,TRBJ2-1,TRBV9,14,CASSVAGVTDEQFF
.,TRBJ1-6,TRBV27,15,CASSLVHRETSPLHF
.,TRBJ1-1,TRBV7-6,11,CASSPGEGAFF
.,TRBJ1-3,TRBV30,13,CAWSTGEGNTIYF
.,TRBJ2-1,TRBV19,14,CASSWGQGGSEQFF
.,TRBJ1-1,TRBV19,13,CASSMGRGTEAFF